This record covers a single TCR beta chain. TCRdb's table, derived via immunoSEQ multiplex PCR, lists solely in-frame clones and lacks some. The sample has about 200,000 clones, around 80% seen once. This CDR3 has 15 residues. Trimming left V 3 bases short and J 0 bases short, with 9 bases between. The germline CDR1 and CDR2 sequences are MNHNY and SVGAGI (reference sequence). This entry comes from a study of blood T cell repertoires in COVID-19. Input material: peripheral blood. This sequence joins TRBV6-6 and TRBJ1-5; D unresolved. This TCR came from a woman aged 80 or older with acute or convalescent COVID-19. The CDR3 here is CASSYERYSNQPQHF. In DNA form, the CDR3 reads TGTGCCAGCAGTTATGAGCGCTATAGCAATCAGCCCCAGCATTTT.